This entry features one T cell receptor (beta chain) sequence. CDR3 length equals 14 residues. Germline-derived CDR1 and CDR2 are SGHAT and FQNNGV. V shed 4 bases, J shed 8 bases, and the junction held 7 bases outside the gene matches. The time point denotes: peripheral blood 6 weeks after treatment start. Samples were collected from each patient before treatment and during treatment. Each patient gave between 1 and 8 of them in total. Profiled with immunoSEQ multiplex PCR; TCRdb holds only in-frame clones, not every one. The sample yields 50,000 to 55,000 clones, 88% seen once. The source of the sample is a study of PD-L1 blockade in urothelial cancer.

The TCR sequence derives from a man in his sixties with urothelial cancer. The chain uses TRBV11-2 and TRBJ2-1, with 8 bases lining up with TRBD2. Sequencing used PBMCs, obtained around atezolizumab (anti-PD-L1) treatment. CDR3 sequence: CASSSGIGGDEQFF. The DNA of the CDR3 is TGTGCCAGCAGCTCTGGTATCGGGGGGGATGAGCAGTTCTTC.